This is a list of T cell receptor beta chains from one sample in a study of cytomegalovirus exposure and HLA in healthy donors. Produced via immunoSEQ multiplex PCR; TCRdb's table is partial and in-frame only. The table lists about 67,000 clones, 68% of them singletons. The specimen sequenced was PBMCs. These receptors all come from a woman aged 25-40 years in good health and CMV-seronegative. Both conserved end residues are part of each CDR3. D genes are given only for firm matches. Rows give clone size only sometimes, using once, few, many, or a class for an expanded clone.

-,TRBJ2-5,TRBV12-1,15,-,TGTGCCAGCACCCCCCGGGGGGTTCTAGGGGAGACCCAGTACTTC,CASTPRGVLGETQYF
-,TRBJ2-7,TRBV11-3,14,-,TGTGCCAGCAGCTTAGTCCAGGGAATGGGCGAGCAGTACTTC,CASSLVQGMGEQYF
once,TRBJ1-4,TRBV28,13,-,TGTGCCAGCAGTTTAAACCAGAATGAAAAACTGTTTTTT,CASSLNQNEKLFF
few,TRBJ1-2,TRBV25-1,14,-,TGTGCCAGCAGTGTGGGGTTTGGGGGGAATGGCTACACCTTC,CASSVGFGGNGYTF
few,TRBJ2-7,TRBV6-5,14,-,TGTGCTTTTTTCAAGCAGAAGGCGGCATACGAGCAGTACTTC,CAFFKQKAAYEQYF
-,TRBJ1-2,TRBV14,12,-,TGTGCCAGCAGCCATGTATCGGAGGGCTACACCTTC,CASSHVSEGYTF
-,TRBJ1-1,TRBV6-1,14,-,TGTGCCAGCAGCCTTGATGGAGGGGACACTGAAGCTTTCTTT,CASSLDGGDTEAFF
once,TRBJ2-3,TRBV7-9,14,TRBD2,TGTGCCAGCAGCGCCAGGACTAGCGGAGATACGCAGTATTTT,CASSARTSGDTQYF
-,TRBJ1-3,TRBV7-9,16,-,TGTGCCAGCAGCCCCCGAGGCAGGGAACCTGGAAACACCATATATTTT,CASSPRGREPGNTIYF
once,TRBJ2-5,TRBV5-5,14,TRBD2,TGTGCCAGCAGCTCGCTAGCGGGCCAAGAGACCCAGTACTTC,CASSSLAGQETQYF
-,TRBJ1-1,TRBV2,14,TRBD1,TGTGCCAGCAGGCGGGACAGGGGGAACACTGAAGCTTTCTTT,CASRRDRGNTEAFF
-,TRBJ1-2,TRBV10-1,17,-,TGCGCCAGCAGTGTAGTACAGGCGCCACTAACTAACTATGGCTACACCTTC,CASSVVQAPLTNYGYTF
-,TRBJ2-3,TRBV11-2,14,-,TGTGCCAGCAGCTTAGTTGGTAGGGGAGATACGCAGTATTTT,CASSLVGRGDTQYF
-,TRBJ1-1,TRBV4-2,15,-,TGTGCCAGCAGCCAAGATCCCTTAGTACTCACTGAAGCTTTCTTT,CASSQDPLVLTEAFF
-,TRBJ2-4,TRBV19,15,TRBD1,TGTGCCAGTACGGACTTCAGGGGGGCCAAAAACATTCAGTACTTC,CASTDFRGAKNIQYF
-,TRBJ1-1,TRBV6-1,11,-,TGTGCCAGCATATCGAACACTGAAGCTTTCTTT,CASISNTEAFF
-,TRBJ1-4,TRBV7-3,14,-,TGTGCCAGCAGCTCCCGGGATGAGGTTGAAAAACTGTTTTTT,CASSSRDEVEKLFF
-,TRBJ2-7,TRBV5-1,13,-,TGCGCCAGCAGCTGGCCGGGGACTGACGAGCAGTACTTC,CASSWPGTDEQYF
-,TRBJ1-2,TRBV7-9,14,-,TGTGCCAGCAGCTTCGGGAGGGGTTCCTATGGCTACACCTTC,CASSFGRGSYGYTF
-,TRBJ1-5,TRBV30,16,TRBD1,TGTGCCTGGAGTGGCGACAGGGGGCTGGGCAATCAGCCCCAGCATTTT,CAWSGDRGLGNQPQHF
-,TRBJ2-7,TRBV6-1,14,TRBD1,TGTGCCAGCAGCCCCGGGACAGGAAGGTACGAGCAGTACTTC,CASSPGTGRYEQYF